These 30 T cell receptor beta chains were all obtained from the same sample, sequenced in a study of shared clonotypes between healthy human individuals. TCRdb keeps only in-frame clones here, not all; method: immunoSEQ multiplex PCR. The profile shows around 640,000 clones, around 96% of them singletons. Naive CD8 cells lacked CD45RO, underwent positive selection for CCR7 and left out terminally differentiated effector memory CD45RA+ cells. The sample taken for sequencing was naive CD8+ T cells sorted from blood. The source of these receptors is a woman younger than 45 in good health.

The V and J genes are TRBV27 and TRBJ2-7, with no clear D. Germline V CDR1 and CDR2: MNHEY, SMNVEV (reference sequence). The CDR3 extends over 13 amino acids. Trimming cost V 0 bases and J 6 bases, with 9 bases left between them. CDR3 DNA sequence: TGTGCCAGCAGTTTATCTACACCAACCGAGCAGTACTTC. Encoded protein: CASSLSTPTEQYF.

The sample holds one count of this clone. This chain joins TRBV6-1 and TRBJ1-3; the D is unclear. The CDR3 sequence is 15 residues long. Germline V gene lookup returns CDR1 MNHNS and CDR2 SASEGT. V was clipped by 6 bases and J by 0 bases, with 12 bases between them. The CDR3 DNA sequence: TGTGCCAGCAGGATGGATAAGAGCTCTGGAAACACCATATATTTT. Amino acids: CASRMDKSSGNTIYF.

The gene calls are TRBV27 and TRBJ2-7; D ambiguous. Germline values: CDR1 MNHEY, CDR2 SMNVEV (reference sequence). The CDR3 covers 13 residues. Trimming took 7 bases from V and 3 from J, leaving 13 bases between them. The CDR3 DNA reads TGTGCCAGCACCACCCACCCCTTCTACGAGCAGTACTTC. This translates into CASTTHPFYEQYF.

The gene calls are TRBV18 and TRBJ2-1, with unresolved D. The germline V gene has CDR1 KGHSH and CDR2 LQKENI. Trimming took off 5 bases at V and 8 bases at J, with 22 bases between the two ends. CDR3 length: 16 residues. The CDR3 region is CASSSVGETVIDEQFF. CDR3 nucleotides: TGTGCCAGCTCATCTGTTGGGGAAACGGTAATCGATGAGCAGTTCTTC.

This chain connects TRBV28 to TRBJ1-1, with 9 bases lining up with TRBD1. The CDR3 is made up of 19 amino acids. The J segment lost 6 bases and the V segment lost 0 bases, leaving 17 bases of the junction unmatched. Germline V lookup: CDR1 MDHEN, CDR2 SYDVKM. The CDR3 DNA reads TGTGCCAGCAGTTTATGGAAGCCGCGGACAGGGGATTTTTGGGCTGAAGCTTTCTTT. Protein: CASSLWKPRTGDFWAEAFF.

The chain couples TRBV5-6 to TRBJ2-7; D is unclear. The CDR3 contains 13 residues. The V gene's germline CDR1 is SGHDT and CDR2 YYEEEE. V was trimmed by 3 bases and J by 6 bases, leaving 13 bases between them. The CDR3 region is CASSSPALFEQYF. CDR3 nucleotide sequence: TGTGCCAGCAGCTCCCCGGCTCTCTTCGAGCAGTACTTC.

The rearrangement uses TRBV28 and TRBJ1-2, with 10 bases matching TRBD1. The germline V gene has CDR1 MDHEN and CDR2 SYDVKM. The V and J ends lost 5 bases and 3 bases, in that order; junction bases with no gene match: 9. The CDR3 is 16 residues long. CDR3 nucleotide sequence: TGTGCCAGCAGTCACGGGTTCGGGACAGGGGACTATGGCTACACCTTC. It specifies CASSHGFGTGDYGYTF.

The chain joins TRBV28 to TRBJ1-1, with D possibly matching TRBD1 (5 bases). Trimming pared 5 bases from V and 0 bases from J, leaving 13 bases between. The CDR3 is 15 amino acids. The germline CDR1 and CDR2 sequences are MDHEN and SYDVKM. CDR3 amino acids: CASSPREGVNTEAFF. The CDR3 DNA reads TGTGCCAGCAGTCCCCGGGAAGGGGTGAACACTGAAGCTTTCTTT.

The chain employs TRBV10-1 and TRBJ2-2; perhaps TRBD1 as D (8 bases). Germline V gene sequence: CDR1 WNHNN, CDR2 SYGVQD (reference sequence). Trimming removed 10 bases from V and 2 bases from J, with 17 bases in between. The CDR3 loop spans 15 amino acids. Written as DNA, the CDR3 is TGCGCCATCCCTTACAGGGGGGGAAACACCGGGGAGCTGTTTTTT. Protein product: CAIPYRGGNTGELFF.

This rearrangement joins TRBV28 to TRBJ2-7, with 14 bases identical to TRBD2. J lost 7 bases, V lost 5 bases, and 7 bases had no gene match. The CDR3 covers 15 residues. CDR1 and CDR2 from the germline V gene are MDHEN and SYDVKM. The CDR3 DNA follows: TGTGCCAGCAGTCCCGGGACTAGCGGGAGCTCGGAGCAGTACTTC. Translating gives CASSPGTSGSSEQYF. Supplemented by reference TRBV28 and TRBJ2-7, the full variable domain reads DVKVTQSSRYLVKRTGEKVFLECVQDMDHENMFWYRQDPGLGLRLIYFSYDVKMKEKGDIPEGYSVSREKKERFSLILESASTNQTSMYLCASSPGTSGSSEQYFGPGTRLTVT.

The chain employs TRBV19 and TRBJ1-1; TRBD1 matches at 10 bases. Germline V gene lookup returns CDR1 LNHDA and CDR2 SQIVND (reference sequence). J was trimmed by 10 bases and V by 7 bases; bases with no gene match: 9. The CDR3 spans 13 residues. The CDR3 here is CASTLWDRGVAFF. The CDR3 DNA follows: TGTGCCAGTACCCTGTGGGACAGGGGTGTAGCTTTCTTT.

This clone was picked up one time. The V call is TRBV28, the J call TRBJ2-7; the match to TRBD1 covers 7 bases. CDR1 and CDR2 (germline): MDHEN, SYDVKM. Losses at the gene ends were 4 bases for V and 3 bases for J; bases not matched to a gene: 12. The length of the CDR3 is 16 residues. CDR3 amino acids: CASSSTGVFVFYEQYF. The CDR3, as DNA: TGTGCCAGCAGTTCTACAGGGGTATTTGTCTTCTACGAGCAGTACTTC. Using reference TRBV28 and TRBJ2-7 for the parts outside the CDR3, the full variable domain is DVKVTQSSRYLVKRTGEKVFLECVQDMDHENMFWYRQDPGLGLRLIYFSYDVKMKEKGDIPEGYSVSREKKERFSLILESASTNQTSMYLCASSSTGVFVFYEQYFGPGTRLTVT.

The chain uses TRBV7-6 and TRBJ2-3; tentative D call: TRBD2 (5 bases). CDR3 length: 14 amino acids. Trimming removed 6 bases from V and 5 bases from J, with 15 bases in between. Germline CDR1 SGHVS, CDR2 FNYEAQ. The CDR3 loop reads CASSPDGGGDTQYF. CDR3 DNA sequence: TGTGCCAGCAGTCCGGACGGAGGCGGAGATACGCAGTATTTT.

The chain has TRBV28 and TRBJ2-5; 13 positions match TRBD2. Germline V gene data show CDR1 as MDHEN and CDR2 as SYDVKM. The CDR3 is made up of 14 amino acids. V lost 6 bases, J lost 11 bases, and 9 bases stayed unmatched. The DNA for the CDR3 is TGTGCCAGCAGGGAACTAGCGGGAGGGTCAGAGCAGTACTTC. This encodes CASRELAGGSEQYF. Based on the CDR3 plus reference TRBV28 and TRBJ2-5, the full variable domain is DVKVTQSSRYLVKRTGEKVFLECVQDMDHENMFWYRQDPGLGLRLIYFSYDVKMKEKGDIPEGYSVSREKKERFSLILESASTNQTSMYLCASRELAGGSEQYFGPGTRLLVL.

The CDR3 DNA follows: TGTGCCAGCAGTGAAGAACCTCCCGGATTCGATGAGACCCAGTACTTC. Its translation: CASSEEPPGFDETQYF. The rearrangement uses TRBV2 and TRBJ2-5; D uncertain. Trimming stripped 1 base from V and 5 bases from J, with 17 bases between. From germline, CDR1 is SNHLY and CDR2 FYNNEI. The CDR3 spans 16 residues.

CDR3 sequence reads: CASSSVIAGGSETQYF. Here the CDR3 DNA reads TGTGCCAGCAGCTCCGTTATAGCGGGAGGGTCAGAGACCCAGTACTTC. The V gene is TRBV7-9, the J gene TRBJ2-5; 11 bases line up with TRBD2. The CDR3 runs 16 residues. Germline V gene sequence: CDR1 SEHNR, CDR2 FQNEAQ (reference sequence). With 4 bases clipped from V and 4 bases from J, the junction kept 8 bases outside the gene matches.

The sample holds one count of this clone. The chain carries TRBV7-9 and TRBJ1-2; the match to TRBD1 covers 9 bases. The length of the CDR3 is 15 residues. V lost 5 bases to trimming and J lost 0 bases; unmatched junction nucleotides: 4. The germline CDR1 and CDR2 sequences are SEHNR and FQNEAQ (reference sequence). The CDR3 DNA sequence: TGTGCCAGCAGCCTCGGGACAGGGCCTAACTATGGCTACACCTTC. This encodes CASSLGTGPNYGYTF.

V usage is TRBV19 and J usage is TRBJ1-2; 8 nucleotides line up with TRBD1. The CDR3 spans 16 residues. Germline-derived CDR1 and CDR2 are LNHDA and SQIVND (reference sequence). Trimming at V came to 5 bases and at J to 8 bases, leaving 16 bases not matched to a gene. CDR3 DNA: TGTGCCAGTAGTGCCCCCGGACAGGGTGATTCGGGCGGCTACACCTTC. This codes for CASSAPGQGDSGGYTF.

In the case of this clone: This CDR3 is also generated by other DNA sequences in the sample. The chain employs TRBV6-5 and TRBJ2-7, with D perhaps TRBD2 (6 bases). Germline assignment: CDR1 MNHEY and CDR2 SVGAGI. The CDR3 contains 13 residues. V was cut by 6 bases and J by 4 bases, with 13 bases left in between. The CDR3 DNA reads TGTGCCAGCAGCTCCGGGACTGGATACGAGCAGTACTTC. Translation: CASSSGTGYEQYF.

The rearrangement joins TRBV10-1 to TRBJ1-4; no clear D gene. The germline V gene has CDR1 WNHNN and CDR2 SYGVQD (reference sequence). This CDR3 is 16 amino acids long. Trimming removed 8 bases from V and 8 bases from J, with 24 bases in between. Written as DNA, the CDR3 is TGCGCCAGCTCCAACCGGGGTCCTACTTCGAAAGAAAAACTGTTTTTT. This sequence encodes CASSNRGPTSKEKLFF.

In nucleotides, the CDR3 is TGCGCCAGCAGCCACCCCTTTCGGGGCTACGAGCAGTACTTC. Amino acid sequence: CASSHPFRGYEQYF. The chain recombines TRBV4-1 with TRBJ2-7; D might be TRBD2 (5 bases). The V gene lost 3 bases and the J gene lost 3 bases, with 12 bases spanning the gap. This CDR3 contains 14 residues. Germline V gene sequence: CDR1 MGHRA, CDR2 YSYEKL.

Only a few counts were recorded for this clone. The CDR3 sequence is CASSVSGSVSYNEQFF. The CDR3 DNA is TGCGCCAGCAGCGTTAGCGGGAGTGTATCCTACAATGAGCAGTTCTTC. The V call is TRBV5-1, the J call TRBJ2-1, with 9 bases aligning to TRBD2. V was clipped by 4 bases and J by 1 base; unmatched bases: 6. Per germline, CDR1 SGHRS and CDR2 YFSETQ. CDR3 length: 16 amino acids.

This chain links TRBV28 with TRBJ2-5; D possibly corresponds to TRBD2 (5 bases). V was trimmed by 2 bases and J by 0 bases, leaving 19 bases between them. There are 18 residues in the CDR3. Germline V gene sequence: CDR1 MDHEN, CDR2 SYDVKM. The CDR3, as DNA: TGTGCCAGCAGTTTAGATCGGGGAGATCTACGGTACCAAGAGACCCAGTACTTC. Amino acid sequence: CASSLDRGDLRYQETQYF. The complete variable domain, with remaining parts taken from reference TRBV28 and TRBJ2-5, reads DVKVTQSSRYLVKRTGEKVFLECVQDMDHENMFWYRQDPGLGLRLIYFSYDVKMKEKGDIPEGYSVSREKKERFSLILESASTNQTSMYLCASSLDRGDLRYQETQYFGPGTRLLVL.

CDR3 DNA sequence: TGTGCCAGCAGTGAAGAATATCGACAGGGCTCCAATGAGCAGTTCTTC. Residues: CASSEEYRQGSNEQFF. The V gene is TRBV6-1, the J gene TRBJ2-1; 7 bases map to TRBD1. Germline CDR1 and CDR2: MNHNS and SASEGT. CDR3 size: 16 residues. The V gene end was trimmed by 1 base and the J gene end by 6 bases; junction bases not matched to a gene: 9.

The chain links TRBV28 to TRBJ2-3, with 11 bases lining up with TRBD2. V gave up 8 bases and J gave up 3 bases; unmatched junction bases: 10. Germline loops: CDR1 MDHEN, CDR2 SYDVKM. CDR3 length equals 16 residues. The CDR3 is CASDQLAGEATDTQYF. The CDR3 DNA reads TGTGCCAGCGATCAACTAGCGGGAGAAGCTACAGATACGCAGTATTTT.

The chain couples TRBV2 to TRBJ2-2; D is perhaps TRBD2 (5 bases). This CDR3 region has 12 residues. The V gene lost 8 bases and the J gene lost 4 bases, with 8 bases spanning the gap. Germline V gene sequence: CDR1 SNHLY, CDR2 FYNNEI. The CDR3 nucleotides are TGTGCCAGCGGGAGTGGCACCGGGGAGCTGTTTTTT. Protein: CASGSGTGELFF.

The V gene is TRBV10-1, the J gene TRBJ1-2, with D possibly TRBD1 on 5 matching bases. The CDR3 totals 14 residues. Germline V gene lookup returns CDR1 WNHNN and CDR2 SYGVQD (reference sequence). V was clipped by 4 bases and J by 4 bases, with 13 bases between them. The CDR3 sequence: CASSGPGTSYGYTF. CDR3 DNA: TGCGCCAGCAGTGGACCGGGGACGAGCTATGGCTACACCTTC.

Worth noting for this clone: Other DNA sequences in the sample encode the same CDR3. This chain uses TRBV27 with TRBJ2-2; D may be TRBD2 (5 bases). This CDR3 is built from 14 residues. Per germline, CDR1 MNHEY and CDR2 SMNVEV (reference sequence). V dropped 4 bases and J dropped 1 base, with 7 bases sitting between them. CDR3 nucleotide sequence: TGTGCCAGCAGTTCCGGACTGAACACCGGGGAGCTGTTTTTT. Protein: CASSSGLNTGELFF.

This rearrangement joins TRBV19 to TRBJ2-1, with TRBD2 matching 8 bases. V shed 6 bases and J 8 bases; nucleotides not matched to a gene: 12. In germline, CDR1 is LNHDA, CDR2 SQIVND (reference sequence). This CDR3 is built from 15 residues. As DNA, the CDR3 is TGTGCCAGTAGCCCCGACCGGGAGGGATACGATGAGCAGTTCTTC. Translated: CASSPDREGYDEQFF.

CDR3 in DNA: TGCGCCAGCAGTGTGGGGAGAACCGGGGAGCTGTTTTTT. Encoded protein: CASSVGRTGELFF. The chain is built from TRBV10-2 and TRBJ2-2; possibly TRBD2 for D (5 bases). Looked up from germline, CDR1 is WSHSY and CDR2 is SAAADI. V lost 4 bases, J lost 5 bases, and 8 bases lay in between. The CDR3 runs to 13 residues.